This TCR beta chain was sequenced in a study of blood T cell repertoires in COVID-19. About the research overall: Some COVID-19 samples were acute and others convalescent; all came from the United States, Italy and Spain. PBMCs, B-cell-depleted T cells, or T cells provided the cDNA or gDNA that made up the material.

There are 12 residues in the CDR3. Trimming took 5 bases from V and 8 from J, leaving 12 bases between them. Germline loops: CDR1 SEHNR, CDR2 FQNEAQ (reference sequence). As originally analysed: From reference gene primer amplification, estimates of nucleated cell counts were derived. Profiling relied on immunoSEQ multiplex PCR, and the TCRdb table lists in-frame clones only, not all of them. That table is the source of V, J and clone size, and D and trimming were worked out from the DNA. The repertoire holds about 200,000 clones, with more than 75% as singletons. The receptor was isolated from a human donor in a cohort sampled during active COVID-19. Specimen: peripheral blood. The J gene is TRBJ1-1, the V gene TRBV7-9; D might be TRBD1 (6 bases). CDR3 sequence: CASSTGTSEAFF. The CDR3 coding sequence is TGTGCCAGCAGCACAGGGACATCCGAAGCTTTCTTT.